This TCR beta chain came from a study of blood T cell repertoires in COVID-19. As for the study in general: Samples representing acute and convalescent COVID-19 were sourced from the United States, Italy and Spain. In each case, the material was cDNA or gDNA derived from T cells, B-cell-depleted T cells, or PBMCs.

Sequencing was performed with immunoSEQ multiplex PCR; in TCRdb, only in-frame clones are kept and a portion is missing. The sample carries some 64,000 clones, roughly 76% recorded once. V dropped 5 bases and J dropped 4; count of bases not matched to a gene: 4. CDR3 length: 14 residues. Germline values: CDR1 SGHAT, CDR2 FQNNGV. Sequencing was performed on peripheral blood. The rearrangement links TRBV11-2 to TRBJ1-4; 7 positions match TRBD1. The TCR comes from a human donor in a cohort sampled during active COVID-19. The CDR3 bases are TGTGCCAGCAGCAGCGACAGGGTTAATGAAAAACTGTTTTTT. Translation: CASSSDRVNEKLFF. Full variable domain (outside the CDR3, taken from reference TRBV11-2 and TRBJ1-4): EAGVAQSPRYKIIEKRQSVAFWCNPISGHATLYWYQQILGQGPKLLIQFQNNGVVDDSQLPKDRFSAERLKGVDSTLKIQPAKLEDSAVYLCASSSDRVNEKLFFGSGTQLSVL.